This TCR beta chain was identified in a study of shared clonotypes between healthy human individuals. On the study more broadly: The composition of the donors was two women and a few men aged 18 to 49.

Per the germline V gene, CDR1 is SNHLY and CDR2 is FYNNEI. The CDR3 sequence is 13 residues long. Unmatched junction bases numbered 1, after V lost 4 bases and J lost 4 bases. Only Caucasian adults living in Nashville, Tennessee served as donors. Worth noting for this clone: The same CDR3 is also encoded by other DNA sequences in this sample.

Profiling relied on immunoSEQ multiplex PCR, and the TCRdb table lists in-frame clones only, not all of them. The data hold 2 million to 2.5 million clones, with just under 95% observed a single time. The chain employs TRBV2 and TRBJ1-2; 9 bases line up with TRBD1. The sample taken for sequencing was naive CD4+ T cells from PBMCs. Subset noted: CD45RA+ positively selected. The clonotype comes from a man aged 18-30 years in good health. Some clones in this sample may be carry-over from other donors' samples. CDR3 DNA sequence: TGTGCCAGCAGTGGGACAGGGGCCTATGGCTACACCTTC. Amino acid sequence: CASSGTGAYGYTF.